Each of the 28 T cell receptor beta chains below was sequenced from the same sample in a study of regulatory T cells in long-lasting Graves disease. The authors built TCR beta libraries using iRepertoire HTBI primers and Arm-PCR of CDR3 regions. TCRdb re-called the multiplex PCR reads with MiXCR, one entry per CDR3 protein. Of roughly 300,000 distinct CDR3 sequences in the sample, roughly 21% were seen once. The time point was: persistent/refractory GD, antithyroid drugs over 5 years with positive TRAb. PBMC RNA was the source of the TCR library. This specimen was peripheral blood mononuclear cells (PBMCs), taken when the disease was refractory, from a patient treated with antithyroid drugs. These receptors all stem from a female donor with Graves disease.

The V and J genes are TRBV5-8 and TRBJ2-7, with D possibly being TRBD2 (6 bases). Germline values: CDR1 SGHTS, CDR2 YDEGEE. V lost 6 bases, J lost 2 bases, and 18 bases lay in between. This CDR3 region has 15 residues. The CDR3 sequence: CASTIYSGGAYEQYF. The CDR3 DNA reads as TGTGCCAGCACCATATACAGCGGAGGGGCCTACGAGCAGTACTTC.

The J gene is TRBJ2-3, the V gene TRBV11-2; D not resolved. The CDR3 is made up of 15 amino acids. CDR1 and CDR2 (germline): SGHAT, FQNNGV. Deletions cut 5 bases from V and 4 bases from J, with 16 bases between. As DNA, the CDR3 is TGTGCCAGCAGCCTCCGGGTCCAAGTTTCAGATACGCAGTATTTT. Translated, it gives CASSLRVQVSDTQYF.

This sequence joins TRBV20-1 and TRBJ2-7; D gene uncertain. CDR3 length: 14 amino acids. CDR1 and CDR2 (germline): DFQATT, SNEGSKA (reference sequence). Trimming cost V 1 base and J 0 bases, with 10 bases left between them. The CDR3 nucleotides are TGCAGTGCTAGAGGAGACATATTCTCCTACGAGCAGTACTTC. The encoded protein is CSARGDIFSYEQYF.

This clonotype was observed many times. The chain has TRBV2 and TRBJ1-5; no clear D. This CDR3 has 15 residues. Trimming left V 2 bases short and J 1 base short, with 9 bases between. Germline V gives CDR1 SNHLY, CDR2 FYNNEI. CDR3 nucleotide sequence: TGTGCCAGCAGTGAAAAGGAGTTAAGCAATCAGCCCCAGCATTTT. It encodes CASSEKELSNQPQHF.

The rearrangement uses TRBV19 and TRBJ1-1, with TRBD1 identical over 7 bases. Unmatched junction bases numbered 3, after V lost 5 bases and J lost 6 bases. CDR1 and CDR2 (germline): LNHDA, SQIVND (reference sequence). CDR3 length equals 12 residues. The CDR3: CASSGTASEAFF. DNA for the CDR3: TGTGCCAGTAGTGGGACAGCGTCTGAAGCTTTCTTT. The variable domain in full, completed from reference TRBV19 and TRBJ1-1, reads DGGITQSPKYLFRKEGQNVTLSCEQNLNHDAMYWYRQDPGQGLRLIYYSQIVNDFQKGDIAEGYSVSREKKESFPLTVTSAQKNPTAFYLCASSGTASEAFFGQGTRLTVV.

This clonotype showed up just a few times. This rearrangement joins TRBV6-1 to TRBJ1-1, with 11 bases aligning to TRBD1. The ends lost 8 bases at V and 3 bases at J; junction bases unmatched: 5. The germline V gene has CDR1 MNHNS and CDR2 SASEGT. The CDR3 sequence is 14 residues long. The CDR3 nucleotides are TGTGCCAGCTTACGGGACAGGGGGGACACTGAAGCTTTCTTT. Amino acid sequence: CASLRDRGDTEAFF.

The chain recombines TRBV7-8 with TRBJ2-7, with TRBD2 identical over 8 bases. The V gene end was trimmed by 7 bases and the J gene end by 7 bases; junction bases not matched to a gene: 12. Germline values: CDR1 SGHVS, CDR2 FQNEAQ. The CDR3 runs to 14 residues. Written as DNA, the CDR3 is TGTGCCAGCAAAAAACTAGCGGCCGCTACGGAGCAGTACTTC. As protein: CASKKLAAATEQYF.

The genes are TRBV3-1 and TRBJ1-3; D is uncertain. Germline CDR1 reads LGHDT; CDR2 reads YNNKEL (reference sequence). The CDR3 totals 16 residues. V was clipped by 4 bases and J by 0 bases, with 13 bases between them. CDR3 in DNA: TGTGCCAGCAGCCTCCGACGGTGGTTCTCTGGAAACACCATATATTTT. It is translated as CASSLRRWFSGNTIYF.

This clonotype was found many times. CDR3 residues: CASSEAPEGSEAFF. The CDR3 DNA follows: TGTGCCAGCAGTGAAGCCCCGGAAGGGAGTGAAGCTTTCTTT. V usage is TRBV6-2 or TRBV6-3 and J usage is TRBJ1-1; D is unclear. V lost 5 bases to trimming and J lost 7 bases, with 17 bases between them. Germline CDR1 and CDR2: MNHEY and SVGEGT. The length of the CDR3 is 14 residues.

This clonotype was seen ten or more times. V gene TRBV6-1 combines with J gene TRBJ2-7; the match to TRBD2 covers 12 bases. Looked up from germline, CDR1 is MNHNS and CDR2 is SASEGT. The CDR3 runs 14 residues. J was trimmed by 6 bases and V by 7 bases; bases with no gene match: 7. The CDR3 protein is CASTQLTSGGEQYF. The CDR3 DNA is TGTGCCAGCACCCAGCTGACTAGCGGGGGCGAGCAGTACTTC.

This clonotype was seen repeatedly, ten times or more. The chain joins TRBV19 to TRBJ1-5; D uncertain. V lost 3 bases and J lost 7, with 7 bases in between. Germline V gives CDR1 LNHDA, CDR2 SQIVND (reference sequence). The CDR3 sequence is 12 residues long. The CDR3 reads CASSIYGQPQHF. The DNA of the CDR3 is TGTGCCAGTAGTATCTATGGGCAGCCCCAGCATTTT.

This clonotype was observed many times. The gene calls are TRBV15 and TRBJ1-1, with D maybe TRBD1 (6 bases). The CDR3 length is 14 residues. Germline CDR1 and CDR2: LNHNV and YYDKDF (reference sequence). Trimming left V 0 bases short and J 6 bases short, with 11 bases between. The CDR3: CATSREGGGAEAFF. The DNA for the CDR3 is TGTGCCACCAGCAGAGAGGGAGGGGGGGCTGAAGCTTTCTTT. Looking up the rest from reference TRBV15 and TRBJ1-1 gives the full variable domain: DAMVIQNPRYQVTQFGKPVTLSCSQTLNHNVMYWYQQKSSQAPKLLFHYYDKDFNNEADTPDNFQSRRPNTSFCFLDIRSPGLGDTAMYLCATSREGGGAEAFFGQGTRLTVV.

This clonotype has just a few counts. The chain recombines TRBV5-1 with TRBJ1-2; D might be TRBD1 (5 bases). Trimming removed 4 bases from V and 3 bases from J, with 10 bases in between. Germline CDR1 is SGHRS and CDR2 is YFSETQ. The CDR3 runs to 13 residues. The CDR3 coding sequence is TGCGCCAGCAGCGGACCGGGGGACTATGGCTACACCTTC. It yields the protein CASSGPGDYGYTF.

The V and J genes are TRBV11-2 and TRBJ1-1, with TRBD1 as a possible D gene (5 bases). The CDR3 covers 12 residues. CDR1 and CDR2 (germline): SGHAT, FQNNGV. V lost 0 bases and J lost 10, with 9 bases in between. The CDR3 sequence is CASSLDRGAAFF. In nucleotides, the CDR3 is TGTGCCAGCAGCTTAGATCGTGGGGCAGCTTTCTTT. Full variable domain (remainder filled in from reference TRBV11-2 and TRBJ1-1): EAGVAQSPRYKIIEKRQSVAFWCNPISGHATLYWYQQILGQGPKLLIQFQNNGVVDDSQLPKDRFSAERLKGVDSTLKIQPAKLEDSAVYLCASSLDRGAAFFGQGTRLTVV.

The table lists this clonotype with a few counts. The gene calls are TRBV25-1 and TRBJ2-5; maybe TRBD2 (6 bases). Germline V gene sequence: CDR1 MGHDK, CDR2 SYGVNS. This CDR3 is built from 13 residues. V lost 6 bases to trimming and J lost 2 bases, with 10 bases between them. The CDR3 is CASRMAGQETQYF. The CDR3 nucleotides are TGTGCCAGCAGAATGGCGGGGCAAGAGACCCAGTACTTC.

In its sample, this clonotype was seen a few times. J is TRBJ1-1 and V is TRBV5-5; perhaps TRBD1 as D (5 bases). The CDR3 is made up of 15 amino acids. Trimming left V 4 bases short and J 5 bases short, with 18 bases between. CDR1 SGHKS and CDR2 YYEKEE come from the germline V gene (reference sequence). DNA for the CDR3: TGTGCCAGCAGCCCCGGGGGTACCCCCATTACTGAAGCTTTCTTT. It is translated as CASSPGGTPITEAFF.

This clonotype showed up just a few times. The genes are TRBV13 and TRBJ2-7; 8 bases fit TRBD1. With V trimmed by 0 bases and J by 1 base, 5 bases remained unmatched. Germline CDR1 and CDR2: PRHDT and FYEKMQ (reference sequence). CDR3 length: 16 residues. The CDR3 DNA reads TGTGCCAGCAGCTTAGGTCAGCACAGGGGGTCCTACGAGCAGTACTTC. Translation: CASSLGQHRGSYEQYF.

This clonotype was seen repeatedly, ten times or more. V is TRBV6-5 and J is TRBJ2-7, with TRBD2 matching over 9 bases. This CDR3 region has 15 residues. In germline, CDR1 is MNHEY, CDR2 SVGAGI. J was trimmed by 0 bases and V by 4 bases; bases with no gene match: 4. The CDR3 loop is CASSLGSGSSYEQYF. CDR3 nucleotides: TGTGCCAGCAGTTTGGGTAGCGGGAGCTCCTACGAGCAGTACTTC.

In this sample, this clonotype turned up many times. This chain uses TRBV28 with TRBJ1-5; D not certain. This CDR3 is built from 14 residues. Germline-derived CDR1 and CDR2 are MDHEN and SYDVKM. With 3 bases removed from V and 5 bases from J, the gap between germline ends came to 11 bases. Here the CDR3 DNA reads TGTGCCAGCAGTTTTTTACAGAATGATCAGCCCCAGCATTTT. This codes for CASSFLQNDQPQHF.

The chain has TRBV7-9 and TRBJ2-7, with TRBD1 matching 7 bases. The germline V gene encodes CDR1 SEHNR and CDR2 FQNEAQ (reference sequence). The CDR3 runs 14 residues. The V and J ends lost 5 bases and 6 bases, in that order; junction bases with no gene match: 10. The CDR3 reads CASSPRGGFGEQYF. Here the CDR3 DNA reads TGTGCCAGCAGCCCGCGAGGGGGCTTCGGCGAGCAGTACTTC.

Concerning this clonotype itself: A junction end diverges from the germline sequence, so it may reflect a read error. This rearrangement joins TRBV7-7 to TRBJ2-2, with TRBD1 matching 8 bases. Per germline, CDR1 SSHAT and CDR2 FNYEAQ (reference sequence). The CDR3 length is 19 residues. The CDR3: CASSLRDRQQHPNTGELFF. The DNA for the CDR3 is TGTGCTAGCAGCTTAAGGGACAGGCAACAGCACCCGAACACCGGGGAGCTGTTTTTT.

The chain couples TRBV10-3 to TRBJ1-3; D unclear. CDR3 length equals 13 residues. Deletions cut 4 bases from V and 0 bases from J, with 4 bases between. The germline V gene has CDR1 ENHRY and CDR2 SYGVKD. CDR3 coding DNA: TGTGCCATCAGTGTCAGCTCTGGAAACACCATATATTTT. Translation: CAISVSSGNTIYF.

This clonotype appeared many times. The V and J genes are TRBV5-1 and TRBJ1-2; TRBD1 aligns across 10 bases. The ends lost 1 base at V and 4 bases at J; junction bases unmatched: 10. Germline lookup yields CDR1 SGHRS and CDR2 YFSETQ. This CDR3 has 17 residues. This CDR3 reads CASSLLGQGPRFYGYTF. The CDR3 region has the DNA TGCGCCAGCAGCTTGCTGGGACAGGGGCCCAGATTCTATGGCTACACCTTC.

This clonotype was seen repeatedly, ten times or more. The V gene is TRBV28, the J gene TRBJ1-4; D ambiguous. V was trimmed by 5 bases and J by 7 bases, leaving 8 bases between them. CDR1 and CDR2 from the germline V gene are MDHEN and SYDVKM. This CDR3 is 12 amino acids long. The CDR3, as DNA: TGTGCCAGCAGTCTTTCGGGTGAAAAACTGTTTTTT. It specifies CASSLSGEKLFF.

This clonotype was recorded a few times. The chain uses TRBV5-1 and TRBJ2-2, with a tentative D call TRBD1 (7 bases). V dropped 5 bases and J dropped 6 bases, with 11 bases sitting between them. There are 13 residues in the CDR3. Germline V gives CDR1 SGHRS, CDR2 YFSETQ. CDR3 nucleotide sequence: TGCGCCAGCAGACAGGGGAGGTCCGGGGAGCTGTTTTTT. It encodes CASRQGRSGELFF. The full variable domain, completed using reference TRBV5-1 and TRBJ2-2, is KAGVTQTPRYLIKTRGQQVTLSCSPISGHRSVSWYQQTPGQGLQFLFEYFSETQRNKGNFPGRFSGRQFSNSRSEMNVSTLELGDSALYLCASRQGRSGELFFGEGSRLTVL.

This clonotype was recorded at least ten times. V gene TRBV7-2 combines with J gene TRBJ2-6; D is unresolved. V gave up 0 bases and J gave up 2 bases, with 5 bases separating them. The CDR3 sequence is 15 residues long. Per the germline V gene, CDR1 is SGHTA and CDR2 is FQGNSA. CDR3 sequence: CASSLAFAGANVLTF. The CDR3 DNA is TGTGCCAGCAGCTTAGCGTTCGCTGGGGCCAACGTCCTGACTTTC.

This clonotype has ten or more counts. CDR3 residues: CASDRLAGETLQETQYF. The CDR3 region has the DNA TGTGCCAGCGACAGACTAGCGGGAGAAACGCTCCAAGAGACCCAGTACTTC. This chain connects TRBV2 to TRBJ2-5, with 12 bases lining up with TRBD2. The V and J ends lost 8 bases and 1 base, in that order; junction bases with no gene match: 11. The CDR3 loop spans 17 amino acids. Germline V gene lookup returns CDR1 SNHLY and CDR2 FYNNEI.

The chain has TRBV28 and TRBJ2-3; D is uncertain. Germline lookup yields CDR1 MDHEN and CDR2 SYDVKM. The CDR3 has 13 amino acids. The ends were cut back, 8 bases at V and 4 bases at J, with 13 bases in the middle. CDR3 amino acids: CASGNSLPDTQYF. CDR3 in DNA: TGTGCCAGCGGGAACTCTTTACCAGATACGCAGTATTTT. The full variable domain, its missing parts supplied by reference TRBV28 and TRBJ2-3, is DVKVTQSSRYLVKRTGEKVFLECVQDMDHENMFWYRQDPGLGLRLIYFSYDVKMKEKGDIPEGYSVSREKKERFSLILESASTNQTSMYLCASGNSLPDTQYFGPGTRLTVL.